This is a list of T cell receptor beta chains from one sample in a study of T cells in Graves' hyperthyroidism and ophthalmopathy. TCRdb processed the multiplex PCR reads anew with MiXCR; each CDR3 protein has one entry. Among 350,000 or so distinct CDR3 sequences listed, about 21% were seen once. The sequenced sample consisted of blood. These receptors all stem from a woman aged 45-60 years with Graves' hyperthyroidism. Both conserved end residues are part of each CDR3. The D gene is left open where the match is weak. Some rows mark clone size as missing; the rest say once, few, many or name a class of expanded clone.

D gene | J gene | V gene | clone size | CDR3 DNA | CDR3 protein
TRBD2 | TRBJ2-1 | TRBV12-3/TRBV12-4 | many | TGTGCCAGCAGTTTGATTTCGGGGGGGGGGAATGAGCAGTTCTTC | CASSLISGGGNEQFF
NA | TRBJ1-2 | TRBV28 | many | TGTGCCAGCAGTTCCGATACCCGCTATGGCTACACCTTC | CASSSDTRYGYTF
TRBD1 | TRBJ2-7 | TRBV19 | once | TGTGCCAGTAGTCTTCCACCGGGACAGGGGCCTCGTAGCGAGCAGTACTTC | CASSLPPGQGPRSEQYF
NA | TRBJ2-3 | TRBV24-1 | few | TGTGCCACCAGTGGGTTGGTGGGTTCAGATACGCAGTATTTT | CATSGLVGSDTQYF
NA | TRBJ1-1 | TRBV5-1 | many | TGCGCCAGCAGGTGGGTCGCAATGAACACTGAAGCTTTCTTT | CASRWVAMNTEAFF
NA | TRBJ2-2 | TRBV7-9 | many | TGTGCCAACCCCGGCGACAGGGACTACACCGGGGAGCTGTTTTTT | CANPGDRDYTGELFF
NA | TRBJ1-1 | TRBV27 | NA | TGTGCCAGCAGTTTATTGGGGAGCACTGAAGCTTTCTTT | CASSLLGSTEAFF
NA | TRBJ1-2 | TRBV5-1 | many | TGCGCCAGCAGCTTGGGATCGGGGCCGTATGGCTACACCTTC | CASSLGSGPYGYTF
TRBD1 | TRBJ2-7 | TRBV11-2 | many | TGTGCCAGCAGCTCGACAGGGGGAAACTCCTACGAGCAGTACTTC | CASSSTGGNSYEQYF
NA | TRBJ1-5 | TRBV5-1 | few | TGCGCCAGCAGCTTGGCCCGCCAGTTCGAGAATAACAATCAGCCCCAGCATTTT | CASSLARQFENNNQPQHF
NA | TRBJ2-4 | TRBV20-1 | many | TGCAGTGCTAGAGGCCTCCAGGGGCGGAAAAACATTCAGTACTTC | CSARGLQGRKNIQYF
NA | TRBJ2-1 | TRBV2 | many | TGTGCCAGCAAAGTAAGGACCCTGACCTACAATGAGCAGTTCTTC | CASKVRTLTYNEQFF
TRBD1 | TRBJ1-2 | TRBV6-5 | few | TGTGCCAGCAGTTACTCGAGGAGCCCGGGACAGGGGGCTAACTATGGCTACACCTTC | CASSYSRSPGQGANYGYTF
NA | TRBJ2-5 | TRBV14 | NA | TGTGCCAGCAGCCAAGATCGAAGGGGTCTGTGGGAGACCCAGTACTTC | CASSQDRRGLWETQYF
TRBD2 | TRBJ2-1 | TRBV3-1 | NA | TGTGCCAGCAGCGCAAGGTCACTAGCGGGACTCGACGAGCAGTTCTTC | CASSARSLAGLDEQFF
NA | TRBJ2-1 | TRBV19 | many | TGTGCCAGTAGCCCACCTCCGACCTACAATGAGCAGTTCTTC | CASSPPPTYNEQFF
TRBD2 | TRBJ2-1 | TRBV11-3 | many | TGTGCCAGCAGCTTAAGCGGGATAAGGTACAATGAGCAGTTCTTC | CASSLSGIRYNEQFF
NA | TRBJ2-1 | TRBV11-2 | many | TGTGCCAGCAGCCTAAATAGCGGTACCTACAATGAGCAGTTCTTC | CASSLNSGTYNEQFF